The 14 T cell receptor beta chains listed next were all sequenced from one sample in a study of regulatory T cells in long-lasting Graves disease. Time point described: newly diagnosed GD, antithyroid drugs for less than 3 months. PBMC-derived RNA was used for the TCR library. Sequencing libraries for TCR beta were prepared with iRepertoire HTBI primers and Arm-PCR of CDR3 regions. TCRdb re-analysed the multiplex PCR reads in MiXCR, keeping a single row per CDR3 protein. The data contain 540,000 or so distinct CDR3 sequences, roughly 14% of them singletons. The sample was also linked to a second study, of T cells in Graves' hyperthyroidism and ophthalmopathy.

The source was peripheral blood mononuclear cells (PBMCs), collected at new diagnosis, from a patient treated with antithyroid drugs. Receptors were obtained from a man aged 30 to 45 with Graves disease.

This clonotype has at least ten counts. The V gene is TRBV27, the J gene TRBJ2-1, with unresolved D. CDR1 is MNHEY, CDR2 SMNVEV, per germline (reference sequence). There are 15 residues in the CDR3. Trimming stripped 6 bases from V and 8 bases from J, with 20 bases between. The CDR3 loop reads CASSPAPALRYEQFF. CDR3 sequence (DNA): TGTGCCAGCAGCCCCGCCCCGGCATTGCGATATGAGCAGTTCTTC.

The CDR3 DNA reads as TGTGCCAGCTCACCACGTCGGGGGGATGAGCAGTTCTTC. Its translation is CASSPRRGDEQFF. V usage is TRBV18 and J usage is TRBJ2-1; TRBD2 matches at 7 bases. Germline CDR1 reads KGHSH; CDR2 reads LQKENI. The CDR3 covers 13 residues. V lost 1 base and J lost 8; bases outside the gene matches: 2.

This clonotype was seen a handful of times. The chain is built from TRBV10-3 and TRBJ2-2; D is perhaps TRBD2 (6 bases). The V gene lost 6 bases and the J gene lost 5 bases, with 13 bases spanning the gap. Germline V gives CDR1 ENHRY, CDR2 SYGVKD. The CDR3 is 14 residues long. CDR3: CAIRPGTLTGELFF. CDR3 nucleotides: TGTGCCATCAGACCCGGGACTTTAACCGGGGAGCTGTTTTTT.

This clonotype was seen ten or more times. V is TRBV7-2 and J is TRBJ2-1; 10 bases line up with TRBD2. Germline V CDR1 and CDR2: SGHTA, FQGNSA. The CDR3 extends over 16 amino acids. J lost 7 bases, V lost 5 bases, and 11 bases had no gene match. CDR3 nucleotides: TGTGCCAGCAGCCCCAGGGGACTAGCGTTTAAGAATGAGCAGTTCTTC. Its translation: CASSPRGLAFKNEQFF.

The sample holds many counts of this clonotype. The chain's CDR3 is CASRGTDYNEQFF. In DNA, the CDR3 is TGTGCCAGCAGGGGGACTGATTACAATGAGCAGTTCTTC. The chain carries TRBV12-3 or TRBV12-4 and TRBJ2-1; D perhaps matches TRBD2 (6 bases). This CDR3 region has 13 residues. V shed 6 bases and J shed 4 bases, with 10 bases lying between them.

This clonotype was seen at least ten times. The chain uses TRBV24-1 and TRBJ2-5, with 10 bases fitting TRBD2. CDR1 is KGHDR, CDR2 SFDVKD, per germline. The CDR3 loop spans 17 amino acids. V dropped 3 bases and J dropped 3; count of bases not matched to a gene: 9. As DNA, the CDR3 is TGTGCCACCAGTGATAACGGGCTAGCGGGAGTCGAAGAGACCCAGTACTTC. Translated, it gives CATSDNGLAGVEETQYF.

This clonotype was seen at least ten times. J is TRBJ2-7 and V is TRBV20-1; no clear D gene. The CDR3 consists of 14 residues. CDR1 and CDR2 (germline): DFQATT, SNEGSKA (reference sequence). The ends were cut back, 3 bases at V and 3 bases at J, with 15 bases in the middle. CDR3 nucleotide sequence: TGCAGTGCTAGCTCGAGCTCACGTAGCTACGAGCAGTACTTC. Translation: CSASSSSRSYEQYF.

This clonotype was recorded many times. The chain uses TRBV12-3 or TRBV12-4 and TRBJ2-7; D possibly matches TRBD1 or TRBD2 (5 bases each). The CDR3 sequence is 14 residues long. Trimming stripped 3 bases from V and 2 bases from J, with 11 bases between. This CDR3 reads CASSLSGTPYEQYF. CDR3 bases: TGTGCCAGCAGTTTGTCGGGGACCCCCTACGAGCAGTACTTC.

V and J are TRBV12-3 or TRBV12-4 and TRBJ2-1; weak D call: TRBD2 (5 bases). V was trimmed by 7 bases and J by 6 bases, leaving 13 bases between them. The CDR3 has 13 residues. CDR3 DNA sequence: TGTGCCAGCACCTCTAGCTCACCCAATGAGCAGTTCTTC. This gives the protein CASTSSSPNEQFF.

This clonotype has just one count. The chain has TRBV7-8 and TRBJ2-1; TRBD2 matches 8 bases. The CDR3 is made up of 17 amino acids. V shed 5 bases and J 2 bases; nucleotides not matched to a gene: 11. CDR1 and CDR2 from the germline V gene are SGHVS and FQNEAQ. The CDR3: CASSLPIAGCPYNEQFF. CDR3 coding DNA: TGTGCCAGCAGCCTACCTATAGCGGGATGCCCCTACAATGAGCAGTTCTTC.

This clonotype came up once. This rearrangement joins TRBV6-2 or TRBV6-3 to TRBJ2-3, with 12 bases lining up with TRBD2. CDR1 and CDR2 from the germline V gene are MNHEY and SVGEGT. The length of the CDR3 is 16 residues. The junction had 4 bases not matched to a gene; V was cut back by 6 bases and J by 0 bases. CDR3 loop: CASRRLAGVSTDTQYF. The CDR3 DNA reads TGTGCCAGCAGGAGACTAGCGGGGGTTAGCACAGATACGCAGTATTTT.

This chain uses TRBV5-5 with TRBJ1-5; D not resolved. CDR1 and CDR2 from the germline V gene are SGHKS and YYEKEE (reference sequence). This CDR3 is 15 amino acids long. The germline V and J ends were trimmed by 0 bases and 5 bases, with 12 bases remaining between them. CDR3 coding DNA: TGTGCCAGCAGCTTGGAAGCGGACGGCTATCAGCCCCAGCATTTT. This translates into CASSLEADGYQPQHF.

This clonotype came up many times. J is TRBJ2-1 and V is TRBV2; possible D gene TRBD2, 5 bases. The CDR3 extends over 12 amino acids. V shed 8 bases and J shed 1 base, with 6 bases lying between them. The germline V gene encodes CDR1 SNHLY and CDR2 FYNNEI. The CDR3 loop is CASPGSYNEQFF. CDR3 in DNA: TGTGCCAGCCCGGGGTCCTACAATGAGCAGTTCTTC.

This clonotype came up a few times. The rearrangement joins TRBV6-1 to TRBJ1-3; D possibly corresponds to TRBD1 (6 bases). The germline V gene encodes CDR1 MNHNS and CDR2 SASEGT. The CDR3 length is 15 residues. V lost 6 bases and J 3 bases, leaving 15 bases between the germline ends. The CDR3 protein is CASRREGGVGNTIYF. The DNA for the CDR3 is TGTGCCAGCAGGAGGGAGGGGGGTGTTGGAAACACCATATATTTT.